These T cell receptor beta chains were read from a single sample in a study of T-cell memory formation after mild COVID-19. TCRdb re-called the 5' RACE reads with MiXCR, one entry per CDR3 protein. The sample lists roughly 250,000 distinct CDR3 sequences, 16% seen once, with roughly 3.6% in the top ten. Sequenced input: PBMCs or a T cell subset sorted from them (not recorded which). The source is a man in his late teens or twenties who had mild COVID-19 (a few samples of this study predate the infection). Cell type and time point are not known. The CDR3 runs from the conserved cysteine through the conserved F or W. Fields, in order: J gene, D gene, V gene, CDR3 protein. The D gene is left open where the match is weak.

J: TRBJ2-4
D: -
V: TRBV6-2/TRBV6-3
CDR3: CASSSIVYRDSQYF

J: TRBJ1-2
D: -
V: TRBV12-3/TRBV12-4
CDR3: CASSYGEAYGYTF

J: TRBJ2-5
D: TRBD1
V: TRBV6-1
CDR3: CASRDRQGAKETQYF

J: TRBJ2-1
D: -
V: TRBV7-2
CDR3: CASSLEAAGGYNEQFF

J: TRBJ2-4
D: -
V: TRBV7-6
CDR3: CASSSRVADGIQYF

J: TRBJ2-3
D: TRBD1
V: TRBV7-2
CDR3: CASSYNRGQSTQYF

J: TRBJ2-2
D: TRBD1
V: TRBV25-1
CDR3: CASTGTGYAGELFF

J: TRBJ2-2
D: -
V: TRBV5-5
CDR3: CASSVTERGTGELFF

J: TRBJ2-3
D: TRBD2
V: TRBV11-2
CDR3: CASSLARGGRDTQYF

J: TRBJ1-4
D: TRBD1
V: TRBV12-3/TRBV12-4
CDR3: CASKLIQGASTNEKLFF

J: TRBJ2-7
D: -
V: TRBV6-5
CDR3: CASGSPRVYEQYF

J: TRBJ2-3
D: -
V: TRBV11-2
CDR3: CASSLRPAGALTDTQYF

J: TRBJ1-5
D: TRBD1
V: TRBV6-6
CDR3: CASTPGRGRNQPQHF

J: TRBJ2-3
D: -
V: TRBV24-1
CDR3: CATSDDPADTQYF

J: TRBJ1-1
D: -
V: TRBV5-4
CDR3: CASGGQSNTEAFF

J: TRBJ2-5
D: TRBD2
V: TRBV4-2
CDR3: CASSQTLAGGPWETQYF

J: TRBJ2-1
D: -
V: TRBV20-1
CDR3: CSAPYRYLTGSSYNEQFF

J: TRBJ2-3
D: TRBD2
V: TRBV12-3/TRBV12-4
CDR3: CASSLERGSLDTQYF

J: TRBJ2-5
D: -
V: TRBV9
CDR3: CASSPPRGGGETQYF

J: TRBJ1-1
D: -
V: TRBV2
CDR3: CASKGGFNTEAFF

J: TRBJ2-5
D: -
V: TRBV5-4
CDR3: CASSTQGSVETQYF

J: TRBJ2-4
D: -
V: TRBV30
CDR3: CAWNRAQNIQYF

J: TRBJ2-6
D: -
V: TRBV7-2
CDR3: CASSLGAAFGANVLTF

J: TRBJ2-3
D: TRBD1
V: TRBV19
CDR3: CASSMDRASTDTQYF

J: TRBJ2-7
D: -
V: TRBV12-3/TRBV12-4
CDR3: CASSIQGSEREQYF

J: TRBJ2-5
D: -
V: TRBV19
CDR3: CASSIAETQYF

J: TRBJ1-1
D: -
V: TRBV2
CDR3: CASSGVTGTEAFF

J: TRBJ1-6
D: -
V: TRBV12-3/TRBV12-4
CDR3: CASSPQVNSPLHF

J: TRBJ1-2
D: -
V: TRBV4-3
CDR3: CASSRAREAGGYTF

J: TRBJ2-3
D: -
V: TRBV12-3/TRBV12-4
CDR3: CASRWDTQGTDTQYF

J: TRBJ2-7
D: TRBD1
V: TRBV5-1
CDR3: CASGRQGTYEQYF

J: TRBJ1-1
D: TRBD1
V: TRBV9
CDR3: CASSPPGGLNTEAFF

J: TRBJ2-5
D: -
V: TRBV2
CDR3: CASDRIETQYF

J: TRBJ2-3
D: -
V: TRBV7-2
CDR3: CASTVKGEDTQYF

J: TRBJ1-6
D: -
V: TRBV6-1
CDR3: CASSEGRPLHF

J: TRBJ2-2
D: -
V: TRBV28
CDR3: CASSLWAPGAGELFF

J: TRBJ1-5
D: TRBD1
V: TRBV12-3/TRBV12-4
CDR3: CASSLTGVRQPQHF

J: TRBJ2-1
D: -
V: TRBV7-2
CDR3: CASSQTSEQFF

J: TRBJ2-1
D: -
V: TRBV10-3
CDR3: CATGDSYNEQFF

J: TRBJ1-4
D: -
V: TRBV4-3
CDR3: CASSHSESGSEKLFF

J: TRBJ1-1
D: -
V: TRBV18
CDR3: CASSPQQEATEAFF

J: TRBJ1-5
D: -
V: TRBV2
CDR3: CASSGWGGQPQHF

J: TRBJ2-6
D: -
V: TRBV6-2/TRBV6-3
CDR3: CASTTGANVLTF

J: TRBJ2-3
D: TRBD2
V: TRBV7-2
CDR3: CASSPPGLAGLTQYF

J: TRBJ2-7
D: TRBD1
V: TRBV7-3
CDR3: CANLTGVSSYEQYF

J: TRBJ2-7
D: -
V: TRBV10-3
CDR3: CAITADGHEQYF

J: TRBJ1-6
D: -
V: TRBV4-2
CDR3: CASSQDQGRYNSPLHF

J: TRBJ1-5
D: -
V: TRBV20-1
CDR3: CSARDEGDQPQHF

J: TRBJ2-2
D: TRBD1
V: TRBV7-6
CDR3: CASSPQTGRNTGELFF

J: TRBJ1-1
D: -
V: TRBV5-1
CDR3: CASSLTSGSTEAFF

J: TRBJ2-3
D: -
V: TRBV6-4
CDR3: CASSPGTDASTDTQYF

J: TRBJ1-5
D: TRBD1
V: TRBV10-3
CDR3: CAISDVGQGKHQPQHF

J: TRBJ2-2
D: TRBD2
V: TRBV27
CDR3: CASSKRLAGAENTGELFF